This T cell receptor beta chain was profiled in a study of vaccination effects on CD4 cells after COVID-19. Looking at the study overall: Samples gathered post-vaccine arrived a median of 72 days past the second dose.

Clones were sequenced by immunoSEQ multiplex PCR, and TCRdb holds only the in-frame ones, with some missing. The table has 24,000 or so clones, about 70% seen once. Viral peptide pool expansion of antigen-specific CD4+ T cells preceded sequencing in the ViraFEST assay. Having been cultured for around ten days, the cells underwent CD4+ T cell isolation. Participants each got two BNT162b2 or mRNA-1273 vaccine doses. This clone showed up just a few times. No antigen is known for it. V lost 6 bases and J 1 base, leaving 13 bases between the germline ends. This CDR3 contains 15 residues. Germline V lookup: CDR1 MRHNA, CDR2 SNTAGT. Study-level points and caveats: Late post-vaccination samples showed marked contraction of infection- and vaccine-induced clones.

This rearrangement joins TRBV6-4 to TRBJ1-5; D unclear. This material consisted of CD4+ T cells from PBMCs cultured with SARS-CoV-2 spike peptides, taken after COVID-19 vaccination. The clonotype comes from a human donor who received a COVID-19 vaccine. The CDR3 sequence: CASSAAGLSNQPQHF. In DNA, the CDR3 is TGTGCCAGCAGCGCGGCGGGTTTGAGCAATCAGCCCCAGCATTTT.